A selection of T cell receptor beta chains follows, all from one sample in a study of shared clonotypes between healthy human individuals. Sequenced by immunoSEQ multiplex PCR; TCRdb stores in-frame clones only, minus some. This table holds about 2.3 million clones, 85% to 95% found once. The source material was naive CD4+ T cells from PBMCs. The source of these receptors is a man in his late teens or twenties in good health. Some clones in this sample may be carry-over from other donors' samples. Both conserved end residues are part of each CDR3. A D gene is named only where the DNA matches it firmly. Clone size appears in some rows only: once, few, many, or a class for an expanded clone.

v_call: TRBV21-1; cdr3_length: 14; j_call: TRBJ2-7; d_call: .; clone_size: .; cdr3_aa: CASSKVVGSYEQYF; cdr3_nt: TGTGCCAGCAGCAAAGTAGTCGGCTCCTACGAGCAGTACTTC
v_call: TRBV28; cdr3_length: 12; j_call: TRBJ1-5; d_call: .; clone_size: few; cdr3_aa: CASSLIGQPQHF; cdr3_nt: TGTGCCAGCAGTTTAATAGGCCAGCCCCAGCATTTT
v_call: TRBV10-2; cdr3_length: 15; j_call: TRBJ2-7; d_call: TRBD2; clone_size: .; cdr3_aa: CASSGLAGGPYEQYF; cdr3_nt: TGCGCCAGCAGTGGACTAGCGGGAGGGCCCTACGAGCAGTACTTC
v_call: TRBV6-4; cdr3_length: 17; j_call: TRBJ2-7; d_call: .; clone_size: .; cdr3_aa: CASLNRPLRESSYEQYF; cdr3_nt: TGTGCCAGCCTGAACAGGCCTCTCCGGGAGAGTTCCTACGAGCAGTACTTC
v_call: TRBV7-3; cdr3_length: 16; j_call: TRBJ2-2; d_call: TRBD2; clone_size: .; cdr3_aa: CASSLGLAGVSGELFF; cdr3_nt: TGTGCCAGCAGCTTAGGGCTAGCGGGAGTTTCCGGGGAGCTGTTTTTT
v_call: TRBV7-2; cdr3_length: 14; j_call: TRBJ1-1; d_call: .; clone_size: few; cdr3_aa: CASSSQWEGTEAFF; cdr3_nt: TGTGCCAGCAGCTCCCAATGGGAGGGCACTGAAGCTTTCTTT
v_call: TRBV11-2; cdr3_length: 15; j_call: TRBJ2-3; d_call: .; clone_size: .; cdr3_aa: CASSFRRSVTDTQYF; cdr3_nt: TGTGCCAGCAGCTTCAGGCGTAGCGTCACAGATACGCAGTATTTT
v_call: TRBV7-6; cdr3_length: 15; j_call: TRBJ1-5; d_call: .; clone_size: few; cdr3_aa: CASSLGEGRGQPQHF; cdr3_nt: TGTGCCAGCAGCTTAGGGGAGGGTAGGGGTCAGCCCCAGCATTTT
v_call: TRBV11-3; cdr3_length: 17; j_call: TRBJ1-1; d_call: .; clone_size: .; cdr3_aa: CASSLVLGGVMNTEAFF; cdr3_nt: TGTGCCAGCAGCTTAGTGTTGGGGGGGGTAATGAACACTGAAGCTTTCTTT
v_call: TRBV4-1; cdr3_length: 16; j_call: TRBJ2-7; d_call: TRBD2; clone_size: once; cdr3_aa: CASSQLLTSGFYEQYF; cdr3_nt: TGCGCCAGCAGCCAATTATTGACTAGCGGTTTCTACGAGCAGTACTTC
v_call: TRBV20-1; cdr3_length: 11; j_call: TRBJ2-5; d_call: .; clone_size: .; cdr3_aa: CSATGPETQYF; cdr3_nt: TGCAGTGCTACGGGCCCAGAGACCCAGTACTTC
v_call: TRBV19; cdr3_length: 13; j_call: TRBJ2-7; d_call: .; clone_size: .; cdr3_aa: CASTAKDSYEQYF; cdr3_nt: TGTGCCAGTACCGCTAAGGACTCCTACGAGCAGTACTTC
v_call: TRBV30; cdr3_length: 14; j_call: TRBJ2-1; d_call: TRBD2; clone_size: .; cdr3_aa: CAWSGRLAGNEQFF; cdr3_nt: TGTGCCTGGAGTGGTCGACTAGCGGGTAATGAGCAGTTCTTC
v_call: TRBV21-1; cdr3_length: 20; j_call: TRBJ2-1; d_call: .; clone_size: .; cdr3_aa: CASSNRGGGDTSGCYNEQFF; cdr3_nt: TGTGCCAGCAGCAACCGGGGCGGGGGCGACACTAGCGGGTGCTACAATGAGCAGTTCTTC